Listed here are 25 T cell receptor beta chains from one sample, sequenced in a study of graft-versus-host responses after intestinal transplantation. The repertoire was sequenced with immunoSEQ multiplex PCR; TCRdb's copy has only in-frame clones and lacks some. The data show about 57,000 clones, roughly 90% seen once. The material was PBMCs, obtained 26 days after transplant. Receptor source: a human patient who received an intestinal transplant, so some T cells may come from the graft donor.

In its sample, this clone was seen once. The rearrangement links TRBV2 to TRBJ1-3, with a tentative D call TRBD1 (6 bases). Germline CDR1 is SNHLY and CDR2 is FYNNEI. With 4 bases removed from V and 4 bases from J, the gap between germline ends came to 11 bases. The CDR3 covers 14 residues. CDR3 loop: CASSVSGDGNTIYF. The CDR3 DNA follows: TGTGCCAGCAGTGTATCAGGGGACGGAAACACCATATATTTT.

The CDR3 sequence is CASSAPVGQPNIQYF. The CDR3 nucleotides are TGTGCCAGCAGTGCCCCTGTGGGGCAACCAAACATTCAGTACTTC. This chain connects TRBV6-1 to TRBJ2-4, with TRBD1 as a possible D gene (5 bases). This CDR3 comprises 15 residues. The germline gives CDR1 MNHNS, CDR2 SASEGT. With 4 bases removed from V and 6 bases from J, the gap between germline ends came to 16 bases.

CDR3 coding DNA: TGTGCCAGCAGTTTAGCGGCACTAGCGGGAGCTGAGACCCAGTACTTC. Protein product: CASSLAALAGAETQYF. This chain connects TRBV28 to TRBJ2-5, with 11 positions matching TRBD2. Germline assignment: CDR1 MDHEN and CDR2 SYDVKM. Trimming removed 2 bases from V and 5 bases from J; junction bases left unmatched: 7. The CDR3 totals 16 residues.

The chain is built from TRBV4-1 and TRBJ1-4, with 8 bases that match TRBD1. After removal of 0 bases from V and 0 bases from J, the junction contained 9 bases not matched to a gene. There are 19 residues in the CDR3. CDR1 MGHRA and CDR2 YSYEKL come from the germline V gene. The CDR3 loop reads CASSQDLDREETTNEKLFF. CDR3 in DNA: TGCGCCAGCAGCCAAGATCTGGACAGGGAGGAAACAACTAATGAAAAACTGTTTTTT.

The chain recombines TRBV7-6 with TRBJ1-4, with D uncertain. This CDR3 is built from 14 residues. The V gene lost 1 base and the J gene lost 10 bases, with 13 bases spanning the gap. The germline CDR1 and CDR2 sequences are SGHVS and FNYEAQ. The CDR3 bases are TGTGCCAGCAGCTTAGTGGTTGAGGGCGGAAAACTGTTTTTT. Protein: CASSLVVEGGKLFF.

This rearrangement joins TRBV28 to TRBJ2-3; 9 bases map to TRBD1. Trimming removed 6 bases from V and 0 bases from J; junction bases left unmatched: 4. The CDR3 is made up of 15 amino acids. The germline V gene has CDR1 MDHEN and CDR2 SYDVKM. The CDR3 sequence: CASSPGTGSTDTQYF. CDR3 DNA: TGTGCCAGCAGCCCCGGGACAGGGAGCACAGATACGCAGTATTTT.

This chain links TRBV7-8 with TRBJ1-1, with 7 positions matching TRBD1. Germline V gene lookup returns CDR1 SGHVS and CDR2 FQNEAQ. Losses at the gene ends were 0 bases for V and 7 bases for J; bases not matched to a gene: 8. This CDR3 has 15 amino acids. CDR3 residues: CASSLAVTGYIEAFF. In nucleotides, the CDR3 is TGTGCCAGCAGCTTAGCGGTGACAGGGTACATTGAAGCTTTCTTT.

The chain links TRBV11-2 to TRBJ1-1, with a weak D call TRBD1 (5 bases). The CDR3 spans 14 residues. The V end was cut by 3 bases, the J end by 2 bases, with 10 bases between. CDR1 is SGHAT and CDR2 is FQNNGV in the germline V gene. The CDR3 loop reads CASSFPQGNTEAFF. The CDR3 DNA sequence: TGTGCCAGCAGCTTCCCCCAGGGAAACACTGAAGCTTTCTTT.

This clone came up a few times. This chain uses TRBV27 with TRBJ2-7; D not certain. Germline loops: CDR1 MNHEY, CDR2 SMNVEV (reference sequence). Trimming removed 2 bases at V and 2 bases at J, with 7 bases between. This CDR3 has 13 amino acids. In DNA, the CDR3 is TGTGCCAGCAGTTTAAAGGCGGCCTACGAGCAGTACTTC. Its translation is CASSLKAAYEQYF.

The V and J genes are TRBV7-9 and TRBJ2-5, with 10 nucleotides matching TRBD1. The CDR3 has 15 amino acids. The junction had 8 bases not matched to a gene; V was cut back by 6 bases and J by 4 bases. CDR1 is SEHNR and CDR2 is FQNEAQ in the germline V gene (reference sequence). CDR3 sequence (DNA): TGTGCCAGCAGTCCTACCGGGACAGGGGCAGAGACCCAGTACTTC. Translation gives CASSPTGTGAETQYF.

The chain employs TRBV5-1 and TRBJ2-3, with D tentatively TRBD1 (6 bases). CDR1 is SGHRS, CDR2 YFSETQ, per germline. There are 15 residues in the CDR3. Deletions cut 5 bases from V and 3 bases from J, with 16 bases between. The CDR3 DNA reads TGCGCCAGCAGTAATACAGGGTCGAGGACAGATACGCAGTATTTT. Protein sequence: CASSNTGSRTDTQYF.

The chain joins TRBV27 to TRBJ2-2; weak D call: TRBD1 (5 bases). Trimming took 4 bases from V and 7 from J, leaving 16 bases between them. The germline V gene has CDR1 MNHEY and CDR2 SMNVEV (reference sequence). The CDR3 runs to 15 residues. The CDR3 reads CASSSQGPKVGELFF. DNA of the CDR3: TGTGCCAGCAGTTCCCAGGGTCCTAAGGTCGGGGAGCTGTTTTTT.

The chain couples TRBV30 to TRBJ2-7; D possibly corresponds to TRBD1 (5 bases). This CDR3 region has 12 residues. CDR1 is GTSNPN and CDR2 is SVGIG in the germline V gene (reference sequence). Trimming stripped 2 bases from V and 7 bases from J, with 12 bases between. The CDR3 reads CAWSPQGNEQYF. CDR3 nucleotides: TGTGCCTGGAGTCCTCAGGGAAATGAGCAGTACTTC.

DNA for the CDR3: TGTGCCACCAGCAGGTTGAGCTCTGGAAACACCATATATTTT. Amino acids: CATSRLSSGNTIYF. The genes are TRBV15 and TRBJ1-3, with D hard to call. This CDR3 has 14 residues. Germline lookup yields CDR1 LNHNV and CDR2 YYDKDF (reference sequence). V lost 3 bases and J 0 bases, leaving 6 bases between the germline ends.

The V and J genes are TRBV2 and TRBJ2-3, with D possibly TRBD1 on 6 matching bases. Trimming removed 6 bases from V and 5 bases from J, with 18 bases in between. There are 15 residues in the CDR3. Germline CDR1 is SNHLY and CDR2 is FYNNEI. The CDR3 loop is CASRRSGERKDTQYF. In nucleotides, the CDR3 is TGTGCCAGCAGGAGATCAGGGGAGAGGAAAGATACGCAGTATTTT.

J is TRBJ2-5 and V is TRBV7-8, with 10 bases aligning to TRBD2. J was trimmed by 5 bases and V by 6 bases; bases with no gene match: 9. This CDR3 is 15 amino acids long. In germline, CDR1 is SGHVS, CDR2 FQNEAQ. This chain's CDR3 is CASRPAGGPSETQYF. In nucleotides, the CDR3 is TGTGCCAGCAGACCAGCGGGGGGGCCTTCGGAGACCCAGTACTTC.

V and J are TRBV6-1 and TRBJ1-2; TRBD1 matches at 11 bases. The CDR3 sequence is 15 residues long. Germline lookup yields CDR1 MNHNS and CDR2 SASEGT. Unmatched junction bases numbered 6, after V lost 4 bases and J lost 5 bases. CDR3 loop: CASSAGTGGGYGYTF. CDR3 coding DNA: TGTGCCAGCAGTGCCGGGACAGGGGGAGGGTATGGCTACACCTTC.

The chain employs TRBV11-2 and TRBJ2-1; perhaps TRBD1 as D (6 bases). Germline assignment: CDR1 SGHAT and CDR2 FQNNGV. The V end lost 6 bases, the J end lost 8 bases, and 17 bases lay between the germline ends. This CDR3 is 14 amino acids long. CDR3 protein: CASRVGAFVHEQFF. Here the CDR3 DNA reads TGTGCCAGCAGAGTGGGGGCGTTTGTCCATGAGCAGTTCTTC. Full variable domain (outside the CDR3, taken from reference TRBV11-2 and TRBJ2-1): EAGVAQSPRYKIIEKRQSVAFWCNPISGHATLYWYQQILGQGPKLLIQFQNNGVVDDSQLPKDRFSAERLKGVDSTLKIQPAKLEDSAVYLCASRVGAFVHEQFFGPGTRLTVL.

The J gene is TRBJ2-1, the V gene TRBV28; TRBD1 might be the D (5 bases). Germline values: CDR1 MDHEN, CDR2 SYDVKM. V was pared by 2 bases and J by 8 bases, with 16 bases between. CDR3 size: 15 residues. The CDR3 nucleotides read TGTGCCAGCAGTTTAAGGGCAGGGTGGTTCTATGAGCAGTTCTTC. Its translation: CASSLRAGWFYEQFF.

This chain joins TRBV27 and TRBJ2-1, with 8 nucleotides matching TRBD2. CDR1 is MNHEY, CDR2 SMNVEV, per germline (reference sequence). The CDR3 runs to 14 residues. V lost 3 bases, J lost 8 bases, and 6 bases stayed unmatched. The CDR3 DNA is TGTGCCAGCAGTTTTAGGACTAGCAGGGATGAGCAGTTCTTC. Its protein product is CASSFRTSRDEQFF.

The chain is built from TRBV6-6 and TRBJ1-6; weak D call: TRBD1 (5 bases). Trimming left V 10 bases short and J 9 bases short, with 13 bases between. Germline-derived CDR1 and CDR2 are MNHNY and SVGAGI (reference sequence). This CDR3 has 12 residues. This CDR3 is CATGGNGSPLHF. The CDR3 region has the DNA TGTGCCACTGGGGGGAATGGTTCACCCCTCCACTTT.

The table lists this clone with a few counts. The chain uses TRBV28 and TRBJ2-7; maybe TRBD1 (6 bases). The CDR3 totals 12 residues. Germline V gene lookup returns CDR1 MDHEN and CDR2 SYDVKM. Trimming shortened V by 8 bases and J by 6 bases, and 14 bases separated the two germline ends. CDR3 nucleotides: TGTGCCAGCGGAATCAGGGGTGGCGAGCAGTACTTC. Translated: CASGIRGGEQYF.

CDR3 residues: CASSRLAGGNTDTQYF. CDR3 sequence (DNA): TGCGCCAGCAGCCGACTAGCGGGAGGGAACACAGATACGCAGTATTTT. The rearrangement uses TRBV5-1 and TRBJ2-3; 14 positions agree with TRBD2. Trimming took 4 bases from V and 2 from J; bases not matched to a gene: 3. This CDR3 contains 16 residues. Germline V gives CDR1 SGHRS, CDR2 YFSETQ.

This sequence joins TRBV15 and TRBJ1-4; 9 nucleotides line up with TRBD1. Losses at the gene ends were 3 bases for V and 6 bases for J; bases not matched to a gene: 8. The CDR3 totals 16 residues. Germline CDR1 and CDR2: LNHNV and YYDKDF (reference sequence). This CDR3 is CATSSLRNRGHEKLFF. The CDR3 DNA reads TGTGCCACCAGCAGCCTCAGGAACAGGGGGCATGAAAAACTGTTTTTT.

The rearrangement joins TRBV7-7 to TRBJ2-1; TRBD2 is a possible D gene (5 bases). The CDR3 is 15 residues long. Trimming pared 11 bases from V and 6 bases from J, leaving 23 bases between. Germline loops: CDR1 SSHAT, CDR2 FNYEAQ (reference sequence). The CDR3 loop is CAPTPGKGTSNEQFF. The DNA of the CDR3 is TGTGCCCCGACACCGGGGAAGGGAACCAGCAATGAGCAGTTCTTC.